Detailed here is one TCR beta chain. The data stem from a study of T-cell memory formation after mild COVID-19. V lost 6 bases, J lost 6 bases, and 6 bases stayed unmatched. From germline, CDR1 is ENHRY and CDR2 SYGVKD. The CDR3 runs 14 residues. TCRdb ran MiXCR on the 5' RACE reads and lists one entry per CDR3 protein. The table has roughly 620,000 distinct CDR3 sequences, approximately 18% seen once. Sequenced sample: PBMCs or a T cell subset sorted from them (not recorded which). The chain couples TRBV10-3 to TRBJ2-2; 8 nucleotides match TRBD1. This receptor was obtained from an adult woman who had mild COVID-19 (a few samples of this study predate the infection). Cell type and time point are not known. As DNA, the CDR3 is TGTGCCATCAGAGAGACAGGGGATGCCGGGGAGCTGTTTTTT. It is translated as CAIRETGDAGELFF.